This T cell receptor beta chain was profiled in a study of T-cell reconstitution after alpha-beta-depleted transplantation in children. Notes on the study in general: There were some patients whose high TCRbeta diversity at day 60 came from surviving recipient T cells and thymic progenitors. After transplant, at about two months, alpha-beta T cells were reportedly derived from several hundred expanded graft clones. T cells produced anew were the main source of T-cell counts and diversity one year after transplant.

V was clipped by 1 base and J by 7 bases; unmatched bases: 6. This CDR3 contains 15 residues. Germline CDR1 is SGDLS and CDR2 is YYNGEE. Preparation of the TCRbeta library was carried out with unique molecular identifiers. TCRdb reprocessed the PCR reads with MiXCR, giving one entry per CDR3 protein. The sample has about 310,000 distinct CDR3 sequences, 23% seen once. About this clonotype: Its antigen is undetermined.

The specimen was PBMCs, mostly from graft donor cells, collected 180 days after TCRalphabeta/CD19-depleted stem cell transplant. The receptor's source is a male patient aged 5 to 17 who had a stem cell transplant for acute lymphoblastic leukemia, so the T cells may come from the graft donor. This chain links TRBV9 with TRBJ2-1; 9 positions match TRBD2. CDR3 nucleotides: TGTGCCAGCAGCGTAAGGGGACTAGCATTGAATGAGCAGTTCTTC. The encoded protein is CASSVRGLALNEQFF.